This T cell receptor beta chain was sequenced in a study of CD8 T cells in cerebrospinal fluid in Alzheimer's disease. Whole-study findings and limits: The largest CSF clone was proportionally bigger in mild cognitive impairment or Alzheimer's disease than controls.

10X single-cell V(D)J and 5' gene-expression libraries profiled CSF cells. From its re-call of the 10x single-cell sequencing reads, TCRdb lists each CDR3 protein once, without DNA. The sample table sets out 1,200 or so distinct CDR3 sequences. The germline V gene encodes CDR1 SNHLY and CDR2 FYNNEI. This CDR3 is built from 13 residues. According to its frequency, this clonotype is medium-sized. Its antigen is currently unknown. The chain couples TRBV2 to TRBJ2-7; the D gene TCRdb calls, TRBD2, cannot be checked with no DNA. This TCR was recovered from a human donor in good health. Sequencing used cerebrospinal fluid. The CDR3 sequence: CASNREGPVEQYF.